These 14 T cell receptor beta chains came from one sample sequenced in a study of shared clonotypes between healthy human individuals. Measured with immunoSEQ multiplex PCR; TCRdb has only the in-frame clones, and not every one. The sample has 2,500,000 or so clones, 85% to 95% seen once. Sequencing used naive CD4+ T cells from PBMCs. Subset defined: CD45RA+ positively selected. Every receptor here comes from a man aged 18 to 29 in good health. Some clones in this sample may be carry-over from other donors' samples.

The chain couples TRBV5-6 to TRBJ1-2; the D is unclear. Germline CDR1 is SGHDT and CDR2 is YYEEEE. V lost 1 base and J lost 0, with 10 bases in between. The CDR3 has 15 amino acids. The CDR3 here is CASSLRGGSNYGYTF. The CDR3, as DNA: TGTGCCAGCAGCTTGCGTGGAGGTTCTAACTATGGCTACACCTTC. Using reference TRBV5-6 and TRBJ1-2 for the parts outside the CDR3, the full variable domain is DAGVTQSPTHLIKTRGQQVTLRCSPKSGHDTVSWYQQALGQGPQFIFQYYEEEERQRGNFPDRFSGHQFPNYSSELNVNALLLGDSALYLCASSLRGGSNYGYTFGSGTRLTVV.

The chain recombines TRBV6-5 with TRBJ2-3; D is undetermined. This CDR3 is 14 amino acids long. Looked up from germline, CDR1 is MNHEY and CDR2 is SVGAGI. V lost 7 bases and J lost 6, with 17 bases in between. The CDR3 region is CASIPRFGLDTQYF. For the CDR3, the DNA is TGTGCCAGCATCCCTCGTTTTGGCCTGGATACGCAGTATTTT.

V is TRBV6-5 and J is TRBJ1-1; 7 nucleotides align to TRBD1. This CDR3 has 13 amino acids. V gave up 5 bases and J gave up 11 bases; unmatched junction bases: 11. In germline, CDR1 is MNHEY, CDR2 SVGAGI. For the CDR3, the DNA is TGTGCCAGCAGTCCAACAGGGGTTTGGTCGGCTTTCTTT. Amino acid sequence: CASSPTGVWSAFF.

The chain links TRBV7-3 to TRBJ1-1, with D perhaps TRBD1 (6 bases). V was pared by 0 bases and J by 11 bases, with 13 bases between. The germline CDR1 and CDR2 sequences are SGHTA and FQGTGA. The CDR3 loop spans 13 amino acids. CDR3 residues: CASSLTLQGRAFF. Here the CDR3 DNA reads TGTGCCAGCAGCTTAACGTTACAGGGACGGGCTTTCTTT.

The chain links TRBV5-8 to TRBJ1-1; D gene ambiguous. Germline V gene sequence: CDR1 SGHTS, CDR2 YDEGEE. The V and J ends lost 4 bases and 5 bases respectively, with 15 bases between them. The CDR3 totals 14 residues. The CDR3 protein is CASSLGRVGTEAFF. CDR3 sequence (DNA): TGTGCCAGCAGCCTTGGTCGGGTGGGGACTGAAGCTTTCTTT.

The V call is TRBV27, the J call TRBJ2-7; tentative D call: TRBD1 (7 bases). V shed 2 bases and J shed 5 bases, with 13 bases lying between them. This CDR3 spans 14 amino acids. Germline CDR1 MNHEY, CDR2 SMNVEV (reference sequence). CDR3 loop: CASSLRQGGDEQYF. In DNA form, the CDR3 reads TGTGCCAGCAGTTTAAGGCAGGGGGGCGACGAGCAGTACTTC.

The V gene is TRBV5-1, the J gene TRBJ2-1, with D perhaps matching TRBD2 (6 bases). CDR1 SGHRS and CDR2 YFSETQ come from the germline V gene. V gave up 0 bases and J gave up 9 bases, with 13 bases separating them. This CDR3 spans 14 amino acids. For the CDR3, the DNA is TGCGCCAGCAGCTTGGATCCTAGCGCGGGTGAGCAGTTCTTC. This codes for CASSLDPSAGEQFF.

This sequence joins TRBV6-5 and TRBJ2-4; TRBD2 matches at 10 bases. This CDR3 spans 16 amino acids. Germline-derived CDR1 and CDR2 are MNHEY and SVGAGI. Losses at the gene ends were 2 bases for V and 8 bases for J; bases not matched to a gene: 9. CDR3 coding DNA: TGTGCCAGCAGTTACCGGCCTAGCGGGAGCGGAGACATTCAGTACTTC. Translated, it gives CASSYRPSGSGDIQYF.

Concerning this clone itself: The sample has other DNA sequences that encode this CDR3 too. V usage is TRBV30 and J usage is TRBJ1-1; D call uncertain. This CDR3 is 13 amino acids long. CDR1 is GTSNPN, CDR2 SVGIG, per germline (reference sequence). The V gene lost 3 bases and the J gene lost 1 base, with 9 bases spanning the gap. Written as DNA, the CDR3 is TGTGCCTGGAGCGCGGCAGCGAACACTGAAGCTTTCTTT. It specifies CAWSAAANTEAFF.

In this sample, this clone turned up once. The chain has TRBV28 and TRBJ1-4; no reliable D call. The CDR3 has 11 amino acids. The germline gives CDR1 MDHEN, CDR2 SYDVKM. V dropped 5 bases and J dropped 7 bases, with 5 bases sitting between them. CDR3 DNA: TGTGCCAGCAGTACGCCTGAAAAACTGTTTTTT. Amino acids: CASSTPEKLFF.

The CDR3 coding sequence is TGTGCCAGCAGCCCGTTCCGGGACAGTCTTAACTATGGCTACACCTTC. Protein product: CASSPFRDSLNYGYTF. The chain couples TRBV7-8 to TRBJ1-2, with 7 nucleotides matching TRBD1. Looked up from germline, CDR1 is SGHVS and CDR2 is FQNEAQ. Losses at the gene ends were 5 bases for V and 1 base for J; bases not matched to a gene: 10. The CDR3 extends over 16 amino acids.

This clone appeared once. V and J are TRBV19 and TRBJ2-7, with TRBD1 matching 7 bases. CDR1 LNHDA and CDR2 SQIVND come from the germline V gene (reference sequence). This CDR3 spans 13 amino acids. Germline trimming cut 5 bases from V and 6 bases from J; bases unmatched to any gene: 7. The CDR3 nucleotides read TGTGCCAGTAGTGTTGGGACAGACCTCGAGCAGTACTTC. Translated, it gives CASSVGTDLEQYF.

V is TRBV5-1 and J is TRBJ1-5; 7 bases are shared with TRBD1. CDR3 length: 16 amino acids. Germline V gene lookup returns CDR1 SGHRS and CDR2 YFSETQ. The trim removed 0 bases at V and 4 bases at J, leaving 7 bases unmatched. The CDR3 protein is CASSLDGARGNQPQHF. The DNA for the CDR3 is TGCGCCAGCAGCTTGGACGGGGCCAGGGGGAATCAGCCCCAGCATTTT.

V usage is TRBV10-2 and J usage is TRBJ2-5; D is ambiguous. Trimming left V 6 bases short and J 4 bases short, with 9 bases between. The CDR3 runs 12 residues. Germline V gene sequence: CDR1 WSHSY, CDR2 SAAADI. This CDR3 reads CASRQDTETQYF. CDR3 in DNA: TGCGCCAGCAGGCAGGATACAGAGACCCAGTACTTC.